This T cell receptor beta chain originates from a study of T cell repertoires in cytomegalovirus infection. Overall study context: CMV infection plus the matching HLA type was flagged by public TCR beta signatures. Study-level findings and limits: What dominated the ex vivo response were HLA-C-restricted CMV-specific TCR beta clonotypes.

Many counts were recorded for this clonotype. What it binds is unknown. TCRdb re-derived calls from the reads in MiXCR, one entry per CDR3 protein. The sample shows about 76,000 distinct CDR3 sequences, 3.7% of them seen only once. CDR1 is SGHTA and CDR2 is FQGNSA in the germline V gene. Trimming shortened V by 6 bases and J by 1 base, and 7 bases separated the two germline ends. The CDR3 is made up of 13 amino acids. The receptor comes from a human donor in good health (CMV status not recorded). Some clones in this sample may be carry-over from other donors' samples. The sample was PBMCs. The rearrangement joins TRBV7-2 to TRBJ1-3; D is unclear. The CDR3 sequence: CASRTGSGNTIYF. The DNA of the CDR3 is TGTGCCAGCAGGACCGGGTCTGGAAACACCATATATTTT.